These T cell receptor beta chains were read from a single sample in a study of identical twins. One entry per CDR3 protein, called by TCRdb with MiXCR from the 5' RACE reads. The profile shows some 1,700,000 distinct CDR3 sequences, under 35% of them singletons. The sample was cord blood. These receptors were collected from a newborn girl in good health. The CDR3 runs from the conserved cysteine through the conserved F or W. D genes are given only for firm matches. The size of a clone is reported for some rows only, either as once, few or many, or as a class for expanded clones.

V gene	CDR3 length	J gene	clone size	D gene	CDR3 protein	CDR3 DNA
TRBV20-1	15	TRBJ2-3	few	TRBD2	CSARGTSGRVDTQYF	TGCAGTGCTAGGGGGACTAGCGGGAGGGTAGATACGCAGTATTTT
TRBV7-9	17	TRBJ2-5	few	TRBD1	CASSLALVRDREETQYF	TGTGCCAGCAGCTTAGCTTTGGTCAGGGACAGGGAAGAGACCCAGTACTTC
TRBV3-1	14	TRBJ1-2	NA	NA	CASSPSRGGDGYTF	TGTGCCAGCAGCCCTAGTCGGGGGGGAGATGGCTACACCTTC
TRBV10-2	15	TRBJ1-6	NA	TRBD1	CASRMGQGWNSPLHF	TGCGCCAGCAGGATGGGACAGGGATGGAATTCACCCCTCCACTTT
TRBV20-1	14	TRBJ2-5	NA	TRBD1	CSARVRTGRETQYF	TGCAGTGCTAGAGTTAGGACAGGGCGGGAGACCCAGTACTTC
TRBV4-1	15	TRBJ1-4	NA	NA	CASSQLDSQNEKLFF	TGCGCCAGCAGCCAACTGGACAGCCAAAATGAAAAACTGTTTTTT
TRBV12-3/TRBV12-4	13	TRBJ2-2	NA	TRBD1	CASTRTGIGELFF	TGTGCCAGCACTCGGACAGGGATCGGGGAGCTGTTTTTT
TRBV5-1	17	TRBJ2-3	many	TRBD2	CASSLAASGDNTDTQYF	TGCGCCAGCAGCTTGGCGGCTAGCGGGGACAACACAGATACGCAGTATTTT
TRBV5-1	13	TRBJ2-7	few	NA	CASSLAWNYEQYF	TGCGCCAGCAGCTTGGCCTGGAATTACGAGCAGTACTTC
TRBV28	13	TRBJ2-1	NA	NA	CATNRNSYNEQFF	TGTGCCACTAATAGAAACTCCTACAATGAGCAGTTCTTC
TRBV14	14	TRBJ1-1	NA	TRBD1	CASSQDLRNRGAFF	TGTGCCAGCAGCCAAGATCTGCGAAACAGGGGAGCTTTCTTT
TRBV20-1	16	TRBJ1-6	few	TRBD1	CSGEGTGGRNNSPLHF	TGCAGTGGAGAAGGGACAGGGGGGAGGAATAATTCACCCCTCCACTTT
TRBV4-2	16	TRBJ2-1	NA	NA	CASSQEGHPSYNEQFF	TGTGCCAGCAGCCAAGAGGGACACCCCTCCTACAATGAGCAGTTCTTC
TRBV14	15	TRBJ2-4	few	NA	CASSQIGQAKNIQYF	TGTGCCAGCAGCCAGATCGGACAGGCCAAAAACATTCAGTACTTC
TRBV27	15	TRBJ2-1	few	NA	CASSSRGAGANEQFF	TGTGCCAGCAGTTCTCGGGGGGCCGGAGCCAATGAGCAGTTCTTC
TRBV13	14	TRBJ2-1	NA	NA	CASSFRDKNNEQFF	TGTGCCAGCAGCTTCCGGGACAAGAACAATGAGCAGTTCTTC
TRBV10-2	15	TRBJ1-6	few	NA	CASSGWTANNSPLHF	TGCGCCAGCAGTGGATGGACGGCGAATAATTCACCCCTCCACTTT
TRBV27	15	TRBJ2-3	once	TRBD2	CASSLGLQLLDTQYF	TGTGCCAGCAGCCTGGGACTACAGCTTCTGGATACGCAGTATTTT
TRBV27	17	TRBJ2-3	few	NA	CASSLLFIGARTDTQYF	TGTGCCAGCAGTTTATTGTTCATCGGGGCCCGCACAGATACGCAGTATTTT
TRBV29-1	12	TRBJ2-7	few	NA	CSGGRGTYEQYF	TGCAGTGGGGGCAGGGGAACCTACGAGCAGTACTTC
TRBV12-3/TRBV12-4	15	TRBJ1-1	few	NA	CASSPRTVLNTEAFF	TGTGCCAGCAGTCCGAGGACAGTCCTTAACACTGAAGCTTTCTTT
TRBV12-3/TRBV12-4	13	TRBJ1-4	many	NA	CASSLGPGEKLFF	TGTGCCAGCAGTTTGGGCCCCGGAGAAAAACTGTTTTTT
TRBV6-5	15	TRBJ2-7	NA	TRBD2	CASSYSSSGSYEQYF	TGTGCCAGCAGTTACTCGTCCAGCGGGAGCTACGAGCAGTACTTC
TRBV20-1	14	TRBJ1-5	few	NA	CSAGPDGLNQPQHF	TGCAGTGCTGGTCCTGACGGACTTAATCAGCCCCAGCATTTT
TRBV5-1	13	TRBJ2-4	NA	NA	CASSFGSTYERYF	TGCGCCAGCAGCTTCGGCTCTACCTACGAGCGGTACTTC
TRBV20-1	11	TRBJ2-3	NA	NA	CSAASPDTQYF	TGCAGTGCCGCCAGCCCAGATACGCAGTATTTT
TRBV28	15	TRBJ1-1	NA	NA	CASSLRPREGSEAFF	TGTGCCAGCAGTTTAAGGCCCCGGGAGGGGTCTGAAGCTTTCTTT
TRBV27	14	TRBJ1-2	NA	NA	CASSLSTRSYGYTF	TGTGCCAGCAGTTTATCTACCAGGTCCTATGGCTACACCTTC
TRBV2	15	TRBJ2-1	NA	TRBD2	CASSLSGGILYEQFF	TGTGCCAGCAGTCTTAGCGGGGGGATTTTGTATGAGCAGTTCTTC
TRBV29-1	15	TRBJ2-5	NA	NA	CSVEGTGGGKETQYF	TGCAGCGTTGAGGGAACAGGGGGAGGGAAAGAGACCCAGTACTTC
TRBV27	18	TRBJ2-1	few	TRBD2	CASSLWAGAGGSYNEQFF	TGTGCCAGCAGTTTATGGGCAGGAGCGGGGGGCTCCTACAATGAGCAGTTCTTC
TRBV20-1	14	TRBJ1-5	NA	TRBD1	CSARTGANNQPQHF	TGCAGTGCTAGGACAGGGGCTAACAATCAGCCCCAGCATTTT
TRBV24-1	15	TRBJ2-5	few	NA	CATSDPAHAQETQYF	TGTGCCACCAGTGACCCCGCGCATGCACAAGAGACCCAGTACTTC
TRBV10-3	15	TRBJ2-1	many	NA	CAISPTSSGFGEQFF	TGTGCCATCAGCCCAACTAGTTCGGGCTTTGGTGAGCAGTTCTTC
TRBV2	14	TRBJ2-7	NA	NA	CASSEGSGAYEQYF	TGTGCCAGCAGCGAAGGTAGTGGGGCCTACGAGCAGTACTTC
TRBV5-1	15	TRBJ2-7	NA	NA	CASPTLPVLLGEQYF	TGCGCCAGCCCGACGCTGCCGGTACTGCTAGGCGAGCAGTACTTC
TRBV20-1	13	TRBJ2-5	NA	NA	CSASPWGSETQYF	TGCAGTGCTAGTCCCTGGGGTTCGGAGACCCAGTACTTC
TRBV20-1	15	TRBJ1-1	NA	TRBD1	CSARDQGQGATEAFF	TGCAGTGCTAGAGATCAGGGACAGGGGGCAACTGAAGCTTTCTTT
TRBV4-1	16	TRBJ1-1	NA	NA	CASSQENPSSYTEAFF	TGCGCCAGCAGCCAAGAAAACCCATCCAGCTACACTGAAGCTTTCTTT
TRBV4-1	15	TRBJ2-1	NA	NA	CASSQADNSYNEQFF	TGCGCCAGCAGCCAAGCGGACAACTCCTACAATGAGCAGTTCTTC
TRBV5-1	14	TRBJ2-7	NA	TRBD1	CGSTRTGGPYEQYF	TGCGGCAGCACCAGGACAGGGGGCCCCTACGAGCAGTACTTC
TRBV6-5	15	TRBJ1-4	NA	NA	CASSSGRSSHEKLFF	TGTGCCAGCAGTTCCGGCAGGTCTAGTCATGAAAAACTGTTTTTT
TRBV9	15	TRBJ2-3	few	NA	CASSVRGSGTDTQYF	TGTGCCAGCAGCGTACGAGGGTCGGGTACAGATACGCAGTATTTT
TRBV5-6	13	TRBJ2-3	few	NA	CASMLVEGDTQYF	TGTGCCAGCATGCTGGTGGAGGGAGATACGCAGTATTTT
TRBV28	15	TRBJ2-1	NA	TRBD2	CASSLRTSVHNEQFF	TGTGCCAGCAGTTTACGGACTAGCGTACACAATGAGCAGTTCTTC
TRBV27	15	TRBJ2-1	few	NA	CASSHQGWKGNEQFF	TGTGCCAGCAGTCACCAGGGGTGGAAGGGCAATGAGCAGTTCTTC
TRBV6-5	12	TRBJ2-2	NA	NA	CASTENTGELFF	TGTGCCAGCACAGAGAACACCGGGGAGCTGTTTTTT
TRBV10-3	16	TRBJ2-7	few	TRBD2	CAISDMRLAIQYEQYF	TGTGCCATCAGTGACATGAGACTAGCGATTCAATACGAGCAGTACTTC
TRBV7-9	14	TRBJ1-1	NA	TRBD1	CASSLGTERGRAFF	TGTGCCAGCAGCTTAGGGACCGAAAGGGGGCGAGCTTTCTTT
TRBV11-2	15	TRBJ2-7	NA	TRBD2	CASSLRLAGGHEQYF	TGTGCCAGCAGCTTACGATTAGCGGGGGGCCACGAGCAGTACTTC